This TCR beta chain was captured in a study of vaccination and CD4 T cells after COVID-19. Study details: Overlapping spike peptides from SARS-CoV-2, HCoV-NL63, HCoV-OC43 and HCoV-229E served to stimulate the cells.

Regarding this clonotype: The antigen remains unidentified.

Sequencing of the DNA from cultured CD4+ T cells was carried out with the Oncomine TCR Beta short-read assay. Genomic DNA was taken out of cultured CD4+ T cells by extraction. MiXCR, applied by TCRdb to the PCR reads, yields one record per CDR3 protein. The sample consists of 20,000 to 25,000 distinct CDR3 sequences, around two fifths of them appearing once. This CDR3 region has 12 residues. Germline V gene data show CDR1 as MNHNS and CDR2 as SASEGT. V was pared by 6 bases and J by 5 bases, with 10 bases between. Treatment: roughly 10-day PBMC culture with coronavirus spike peptide pools or control peptides (ViraFEST assay). Under the ViraFEST approach, antigen-specific T cells were expanded with peptide pools and TCRs subsequently sequenced.

The gene calls are TRBV6-1 and TRBJ1-1, with a weak D call TRBD1 (5 bases). The clonotype comes from a human donor who had recovered from COVID-19. The sample in question was CD4+ T cells from blood, cultured in vitro, obtained before SARS-CoV-2 vaccination. CDR3 sequence reads: CASRTATTEAFF. The CDR3 coding sequence is TGTGCCAGCAGGACAGCTACTACTGAAGCTTTCTTT.